This note documents a single TCR beta chain sequence. Its antigen is not yet known. Within one base of it there is no much larger clone, and no base qualities were kept. Using the deep immunoSEQ assay, TCR CDR3 regions were amplified from genomic DNA by multiplex PCR. Extracted genomic DNA from each cell subset was distributed evenly across all wells of several immunoSEQ 96-well plates, and each plate was treated as a replicate. For sorted subsets, each replicate PCR was loaded with about 0.2 ug genomic DNA, equivalent to roughly 30,000 T cell genomes. Purified libraries were measured with a Qubit 3.0 fluorometer, size-checked on a Bioanalyzer 2100, and measured again with the KAPA Library Quantification kit. A separate single-read 150-cycle Illumina NextSeq 550 flow cell was used to sequence each immunoSEQ 96-well plate. The study's processing was this. Because the immunoSEQ output included only junctional sequences and no quality scores, the filtering could not be the same as the filtering used for full-length reads. To assign V/J genes and CDR3, sequences were annotated using PyIR, a Python wrapper for IgBLAST v1.9, with IMGT germline references. Any read was removed if the V/J assignment was weak (E-value above 1e-6), the CDR3 was missing, or the read contained stop codons, out-of-frame junctions, or ambiguous translated residues. V3J clonotypes were defined as sequences sharing an identical inferred V gene, J gene, and CDR3 amino acid sequence. To compute the percentage overlap between repertoires, the number of shared unique clonotypes was divided by the size of the smaller repertoire. Three approaches were used to assess repertoire richness: RTK rarefaction, the Chao1 estimator, and Recon v2.1 estimates of unobserved clonotypes. Generation probabilities for all TCRbeta clonotypes obtained by the gDNA method from a handful of donors were computed using OLGA. TCRdb mirrors the immuneACCESS table, restricted to in-frame sequences. Some clones are absent from its copies; in checked studies, under half trace to an unresolved V gene, and the reason for the others is unknown. The DNA was the basis for D and trimming; V, J and clone size are from that table. Here the sample has about 580,000 clones; about 98% occur a single time. Less than 0.35% of the sample goes to the ten largest clones.

The data stem from a study of shared clonotypes between healthy human individuals (TCRdb year 2020). Describing the broader study: The cohort included a few men and a couple of women between 18 and 49 years of age. Blood TCR repertoires of about 5 healthy adults were deeply sequenced to estimate repertoire size and the extent of clonotype sharing between individuals. Different laboratories and diverse techniques were used to prepare libraries and sequence TCR repertoires, to increase sequencing depth and limit assay-specific biases. For each donor, CD4 naive and CD4 memory were each run on three plates, CD8 naive on two plates, and CD8 memory on one plate. Per donor, leukapheresis produced somewhere between about 0.9 and 9 billion PBMCs.

CD8 naive samples were CD45RO-negative cells positively selected for CCR7, giving a CD45RA+CCR7+ population that excluded TemRA cells. The donors were healthy, HIV-negative adults who had no recently reported acute infections or vaccinations. Every donor was a Caucasian adult living in Nashville, Tennessee, USA. Blood was obtained by leukapheresis, after which PBMCs were separated by Ficoll-Histopaque density gradient centrifugation and cryopreserved in liquid nitrogen vapor phase. Purity and quantity of every magnetically sorted T cell population were checked by analytical flow cytometry. From each sorted fraction, genomic DNA was isolated and quantified by UV absorbance on a Nanodrop 2000c. CDR1 and CDR2 (SGDLS, YYNGEE) derive from the germline V gene. The CDR3 numbers 15 residues from cysteine through phenylalanine. Only the CDR3 region is kept as DNA, spanning 45 bases read in frame from base 1. V lost 0 bases and J lost 7 bases, and the count of bases not matched to a germline gene is 4.

The full study reports these points: When several donors were compared, the shared fraction of clonotypes was 5% to 6.5% for naive CD4, more than 3% for naive CD8, 2.3% for memory CD4, and 0.35% to 0.5% for memory CD8. Only blood was sampled, and tissue TCR repertoires likely differ from those in blood. Compared with non-shared clonotypes, clonotypes shared by all four sorted-subset donors had higher generation probabilities. The small number of donors limited the genetic and exposure-history diversity represented. Estimated clonotype richness was generally larger for naive than for memory subsets. Incomplete sequencing was indicated by rarefaction of sorted-subset datasets, despite the large sequencing depth. Pairwise subsampling led to the expectation that sequencing depth would affect the degree of clonotype sharing among donors.

This clonotype was obtained from a man under 40 in good health. Sequencing was carried out using naive CD8+ T cells sorted from blood. Reading the label with the study, this specimen's cell subset or site is: CD45RA+CCR7+. The sequence is built from TRBV9 and TRBJ2-2, with 9 bases matching TRBD2. This receptor carries the CDR3 CASSVGGRGHGELFF. The nucleotides are TGTGCCAGCAGCGTAGGCGGGAGGGGGCACGGGGAGCTGTTTTTT.